The table lists the clone carrying this T cell receptor beta chain with a few counts. What it binds is unknown. It was version v3.0 of the immunoSEQ assay that was run at survey level. Sequencing aimed at 40,000-50,000 T-cell genomes per sample. The data were produced by immunoSEQ multiplex PCR, yet TCRdb's version contains in-frame clones alone and is incomplete. The data hold tens of thousands of clones, with 70% to 90% observed a single time. The data were obtained in a study of long-term antiretroviral therapy in people with HIV. Notes on the study in general: There were no data on ART adherence, viral resistance or therapy changes, a gap that limits inferences about post-ART repertoire changes. Post-treatment diversity went higher with ART but stayed below transplant donor controls.

Every specimen held between roughly 0.9-10 million cryopreserved PBMC. These were thawed and washed before DNA extraction. The source of this sequence is a man between 18 and 29 years old with HIV. Specimen: unsorted PBMCs, collected 2.2 years after starting antiretroviral therapy.

The CDR3 bases are TGTGCCAGCAGCTTACCTAACAAGGGGGACCAAGAGACCCAGTACTTC. This translates into CASSLPNKGDQETQYF. V gene TRBV7-9 combines with J gene TRBJ2-5, with D possibly matching TRBD1 (6 bases). Germline V CDR1 and CDR2: SEHNR, FQNEAQ (reference sequence). V dropped 2 bases and J dropped 0 bases, with 13 bases sitting between them. The CDR3 is 16 residues long.